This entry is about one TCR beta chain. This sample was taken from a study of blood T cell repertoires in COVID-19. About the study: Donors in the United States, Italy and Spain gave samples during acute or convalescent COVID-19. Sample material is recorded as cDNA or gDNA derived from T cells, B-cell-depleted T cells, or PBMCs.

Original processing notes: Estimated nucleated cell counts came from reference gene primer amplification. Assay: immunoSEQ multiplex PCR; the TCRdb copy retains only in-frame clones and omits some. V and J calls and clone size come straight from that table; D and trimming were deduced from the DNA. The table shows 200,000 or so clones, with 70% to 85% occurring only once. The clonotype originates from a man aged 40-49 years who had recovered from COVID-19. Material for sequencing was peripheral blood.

DNA for the CDR3: TGCAGCGTTGAGGGGGGAGGCGCCGGGGAGCTGTTTTTT. It is translated as CSVEGGGAGELFF. The chain is built from TRBV29-1 and TRBJ2-2; the D gene is possibly TRBD2 (6 bases). The CDR3 is 13 residues long. The V end was cut by 3 bases, the J end by 6 bases, with 11 bases between. Germline V gene lookup returns CDR1 SQVTM and CDR2 ANQGSEA.